Detailed here is one TCR beta chain. CDR3 length: 14 amino acids. Germline CDR1 and CDR2: MNHNS and SASEGT. V lost 8 bases and J lost 3, with 16 bases in between. This sample was included in a study of T cell repertoires in cytomegalovirus infection. MiXCR, applied by TCRdb to the reads, yields one record per CDR3 protein. Of approximately 630,000 distinct CDR3 sequences in the sample, approximately 24% are singletons; the top ten hold 8%. Specimen: CD8+ T cells from PBMCs. The chain has TRBV6-1 and TRBJ1-1; D is ambiguous. This clonotype was obtained from a human donor in good health (CMV status not recorded). Some clones in this sample may be carry-over from other donors' samples. CDR3 coding DNA: TGTGCCAGCTACCTAATAAGGTCACACACTGAAGCTTTCTTT. This translates into CASYLIRSHTEAFF.